This entry lists 6 T cell receptor beta chains sequenced from one sample in a study of blood T cell repertoires in COVID-19. The protocol was immunoSEQ multiplex PCR, while the TCRdb copy is restricted to in-frame clones and leaves out a portion. The sample contains approximately 190,000 clones, around 82% of which appear only once. The sample consisted of PBMCs or T cells enriched from blood (not recorded which). Receptor source: a woman aged 55-69 years with acute COVID-19.

The sample holds a few counts of this clone. The J gene is TRBJ2-2, the V gene TRBV5-1; unclear D gene. The CDR3 covers 15 residues. V was cut by 4 bases and J by 2 bases, with 12 bases left in between. The germline CDR1 and CDR2 sequences are SGHRS and YFSETQ. CDR3 nucleotide sequence: TGCGCCAGCAGCCCGGTATCGACAAACACCGGGGAGCTGTTTTTT. The encoded protein is CASSPVSTNTGELFF.

V and J are TRBV24-1 and TRBJ2-5; tentative D call: TRBD2 (7 bases). The germline CDR1 and CDR2 sequences are KGHDR and SFDVKD. The CDR3 totals 14 residues. V gave up 10 bases and J gave up 2 bases, with 16 bases separating them. CDR3 DNA: TGTGCCACGAGGGGGGGCGGTGCTCAAGAGACCCAGTACTTC. This translates into CATRGGGAQETQYF.

This chain joins TRBV24-1 and TRBJ1-2; perhaps TRBD1 as D (5 bases). This CDR3 region has 13 residues. The germline V and J ends were trimmed by 12 bases and 4 bases, with 17 bases remaining between them. Germline V CDR1 and CDR2: KGHDR, SFDVKD. CDR3 sequence reads: CASGSRQSYGYTF. DNA of the CDR3: TGTGCCTCAGGGTCCCGACAGAGCTATGGCTACACCTTC.

V gene TRBV6-5 combines with J gene TRBJ2-7, with 7 bases that match TRBD1. Germline assignment: CDR1 MNHEY and CDR2 SVGAGI. CDR3 size: 14 residues. The V gene end was trimmed by 6 bases and the J gene end by 5 bases; junction bases not matched to a gene: 10. The CDR3 DNA sequence: TGTGCCAGCAGGACCTCAGGGGGAAAGAACGAGCAGTACGTC. It codes for CASRTSGGKNEQYV.

This clone was seen a single time. The chain uses TRBV28 and TRBJ2-7; 12 nucleotides agree with TRBD1. V was clipped by 2 bases and J by 4 bases; unmatched bases: 3. From germline, CDR1 is MDHEN and CDR2 SYDVKM. The CDR3 contains 15 residues. CDR3 protein: CASSLAGQGAYEQYV. The CDR3 DNA is TGTGCCAGCAGTTTAGCGGGACAGGGGGCGTACGAGCAGTACGTC.

The chain uses TRBV14 and TRBJ2-1, with 8 bases fitting TRBD2. This CDR3 is 16 amino acids long. Germline loops: CDR1 SGHDN, CDR2 FVKESK. Germline trimming cut 0 bases from V and 8 bases from J; bases unmatched to any gene: 9. CDR3 region: CASSQDQAGAVDEQFF. The CDR3 nucleotides read TGTGCCAGCAGCCAAGATCAAGCGGGGGCTGTGGATGAGCAGTTCTTC.